A selection of T cell receptor beta chains follows, all from one sample in a study of blood T cells in healthy people across ages. TCRdb analysed the 5' RACE reads with MiXCR anew, one entry per CDR3 protein. The repertoire has more than 1,400,000 distinct CDR3 sequences, around 39% of them found once; the top ten carry 7% to 9%. The sample comprised blood. All receptors come from a woman in her late teens or twenties in good health. CDR3s include the opening cysteine and the closing phenylalanine or tryptophan. The D gene is left open where the match is weak. A row's size may be missing; if present it is once, few, many or a size class.

.	TRBV7-3	TRBJ2-5	few	CASRPGQTRRETQYF	TGTGCCAGCAGACCCGGTCAAACAAGGCGAGAGACCCAGTACTTC
.	TRBV5-1	TRBJ2-1	many	CASSPGQTYNEQFF	TGCGCCAGCAGCCCGGGACAAACCTACAATGAGCAGTTCTTC
.	TRBV4-2	TRBJ2-1	.	CASSQDRDEGYNEQFF	TGTGCCAGCAGCCAAGATCGGGATGAGGGATACAATGAGCAGTTCTTC
.	TRBV10-2	TRBJ1-1	few	CASRGGITEAFF	TGCGCCAGCAGAGGGGGGATCACTGAAGCTTTCTTT
.	TRBV20-1	TRBJ2-5	few	CSFVPNKETQYF	TGCAGTTTCGTCCCGAACAAAGAGACCCAGTACTTC
.	TRBV6-6	TRBJ2-7	few	CASSLGAGMEYEQYF	TGTGCCAGCAGTCTGGGAGCGGGCATGGAGTACGAGCAGTACTTC
TRBD2	TRBV20-1	TRBJ2-7	many	CSALPPLGGEISYEQYF	TGCAGTGCTTTACCGCCCCTCGGGGGGGAAATCTCCTACGAGCAGTACTTC
.	TRBV11-1	TRBJ2-1	few	CASSLSPPGVSYNEQFF	TGTGCCAGCAGCTTAAGCCCACCCGGAGTGTCCTACAATGAGCAGTTCTTC
.	TRBV20-1	TRBJ2-1	many	CSAREGSQQFF	TGCAGTGCTAGAGAAGGTAGCCAGCAGTTCTTC
.	TRBV4-1	TRBJ2-7	few	CASSQEQGNEQYF	TGCGCCAGCAGCCAAGAACAGGGTAACGAGCAGTACTTC
.	TRBV10-3	TRBJ2-3	few	CAISESAADTQYF	TGTGCCATCAGTGAGTCGGCGGCAGATACGCAGTATTTT
TRBD2	TRBV7-2	TRBJ2-5	.	CASSLGLATPGEGETQYF	TGTGCCAGCAGCTTAGGACTAGCGACCCCGGGCGAGGGGGAGACCCAGTACTTC
.	TRBV6-6	TRBJ2-4	.	CASIRLEYNEQYF	TGTGCCAGCATTAGGCTAGAGTACAATGAGCAGTACTTC
.	TRBV11-2	TRBJ1-4	.	CASSLRVSRNEKLFF	TGTGCCAGCAGCTTAAGGGTCTCCCGCAATGAAAAACTGTTTTTT
.	TRBV2	TRBJ2-3	.	CASIYGGRTDTQYF	TGTGCCAGCATTTATGGGGGCCGCACAGATACGCAGTATTTT
TRBD1	TRBV20-1	TRBJ2-7	many	CSATYTGGEQYF	TGCAGTGCTACCTACACAGGGGGCGAGCAGTACTTC
TRBD2	TRBV5-1	TRBJ2-3	.	CASSFSLREGRDTDTQYF	TGCGCCAGCAGCTTCTCGTTGCGGGAGGGCCGAGACACAGATACGCAGTATTTT
.	TRBV7-3	TRBJ1-1	once	CASSLKGDGTEAFF	TGTGCCAGCAGCTTAAAAGGGGATGGCACTGAAGCTTTCTTT
TRBD2	TRBV12-3/TRBV12-4	TRBJ2-3	.	CASSPEGAGVRNTQYF	TGTGCCAGCAGCCCCGAGGGAGCGGGAGTGAGGAATACGCAGTATTTT
.	TRBV6-5	TRBJ1-2	.	CAGSYSTADYGYTF	TGTGCCGGCAGTTACTCGACTGCCGACTATGGCTACACCTTC
.	TRBV12-3/TRBV12-4	TRBJ2-3	.	CAGSQLAASTDTQYF	TGTGCCGGCAGTCAACTAGCAGCTAGCACAGATACGCAGTATTTT
TRBD1	TRBV24-1	TRBJ1-2	.	CATATVGQGNYGYTF	TGTGCCACCGCTACCGTCGGACAGGGGAACTATGGCTACACCTTC
.	TRBV6-5	TRBJ1-2	.	CASSYWTGQADGYTF	TGTGCCAGCAGTTACTGGACGGGACAAGCGGATGGCTACACCTTC
.	TRBV6-5	TRBJ2-2	.	CASSLRGRELFF	TGTGCCAGCAGTCTCAGGGGACGGGAGCTGTTTTTT
.	TRBV7-8	TRBJ1-1	.	CASSASLEPEAFF	TGTGCCAGCAGCGCGAGCTTAGAACCTGAAGCTTTCTTT
TRBD1	TRBV25-1	TRBJ2-3	.	CASSVITGADTQYF	TGTGCCAGCAGTGTCATTACAGGGGCAGATACGCAGTATTTT
TRBD1	TRBV9	TRBJ1-2	.	CASSYIGGSGYTF	TGTGCCAGCAGCTACATAGGGGGCTCGGGCTACACCTTC
TRBD2	TRBV5-5	TRBJ2-3	.	CASSLLSGGVTDTQYF	TGTGCCAGCAGCCTTCTTAGCGGGGGGGTTACAGATACGCAGTATTTT
TRBD1	TRBV5-1	TRBJ2-7	.	CASGDYPGQGASEQYF	TGCGCCAGCGGCGACTACCCGGGACAGGGGGCGTCTGAGCAGTACTTC
TRBD1	TRBV12-3/TRBV12-4	TRBJ2-7	.	CASSPSWDRVLELTYEQYF	TGTGCCAGCAGCCCATCGTGGGACAGGGTGCTTGAATTAACCTACGAGCAGTACTTC
TRBD2	TRBV20-1	TRBJ2-3	.	CSARGLAGGLMLQDTQYF	TGCAGTGCTAGAGGACTAGCGGGAGGACTTATGTTACAAGATACGCAGTATTTT